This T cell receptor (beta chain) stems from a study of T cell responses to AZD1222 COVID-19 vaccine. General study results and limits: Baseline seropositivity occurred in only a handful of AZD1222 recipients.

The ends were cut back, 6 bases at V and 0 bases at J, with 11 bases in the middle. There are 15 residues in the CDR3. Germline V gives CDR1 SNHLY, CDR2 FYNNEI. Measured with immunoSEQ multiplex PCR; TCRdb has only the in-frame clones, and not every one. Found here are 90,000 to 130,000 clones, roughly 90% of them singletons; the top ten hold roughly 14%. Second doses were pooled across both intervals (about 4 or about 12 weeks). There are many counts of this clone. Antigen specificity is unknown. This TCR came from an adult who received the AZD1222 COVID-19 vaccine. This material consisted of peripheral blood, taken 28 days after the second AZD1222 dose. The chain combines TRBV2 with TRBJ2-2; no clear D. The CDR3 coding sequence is TGTGCCAGCAGAAGGGAAGCTTCGAACACCGGGGAGCTGTTTTTT. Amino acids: CASRREASNTGELFF. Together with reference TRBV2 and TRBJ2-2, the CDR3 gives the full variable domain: EPEVTQTPSHQVTQMGQEVILRCVPISNHLYFYWYRQILGQKVEFLVSFYNNEISEKSEIFDDQFSVERPDGSNFTLKIRSTKLEDSAMYFCASRREASNTGELFFGEGSRLTVL.